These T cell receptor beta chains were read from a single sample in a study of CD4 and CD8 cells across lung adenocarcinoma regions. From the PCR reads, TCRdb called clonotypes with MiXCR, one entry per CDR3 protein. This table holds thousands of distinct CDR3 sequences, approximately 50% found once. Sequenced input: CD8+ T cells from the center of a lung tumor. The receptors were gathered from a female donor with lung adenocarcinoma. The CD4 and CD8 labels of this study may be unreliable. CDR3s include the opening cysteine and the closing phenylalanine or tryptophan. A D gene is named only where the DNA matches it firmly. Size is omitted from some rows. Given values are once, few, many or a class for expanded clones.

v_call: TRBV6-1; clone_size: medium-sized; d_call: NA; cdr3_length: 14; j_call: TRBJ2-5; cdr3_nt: TGTGCCAGCAGTGGGGATCCCGTCTGGGAGACCCAGTACTTC; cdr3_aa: CASSGDPVWETQYF
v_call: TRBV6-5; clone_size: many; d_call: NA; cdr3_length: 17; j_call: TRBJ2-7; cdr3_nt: TGTGCCAGCAGTTACCTACCCGGACGACCGGAAGCCTACGAGCAGTACTTC; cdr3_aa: CASSYLPGRPEAYEQYF
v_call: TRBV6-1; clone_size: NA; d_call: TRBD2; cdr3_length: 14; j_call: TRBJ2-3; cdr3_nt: TGTGCCAGCAGTGGCGGGGGGGCGGGAAACACGCAGTACTTT; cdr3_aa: CASSGGGAGNTQYF
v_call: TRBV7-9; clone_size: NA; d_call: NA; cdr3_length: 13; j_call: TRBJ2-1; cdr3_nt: TGTGCCAGCAGCTCGGGAGATACCTACGAGCAGTTCTTC; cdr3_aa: CASSSGDTYEQFF
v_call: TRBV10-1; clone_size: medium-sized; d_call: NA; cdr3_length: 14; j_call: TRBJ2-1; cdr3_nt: TGCGCCAGCAGTGAGCGGGAGTCCTACAATGAGCAGTTCTTC; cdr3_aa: CASSERESYNEQFF
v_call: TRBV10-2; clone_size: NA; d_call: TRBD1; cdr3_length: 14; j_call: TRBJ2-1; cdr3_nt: TGCGCCAGCGGAGCAGGGGGAAGCTACAATGAGCAGTTCTTC; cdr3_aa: CASGAGGSYNEQFF
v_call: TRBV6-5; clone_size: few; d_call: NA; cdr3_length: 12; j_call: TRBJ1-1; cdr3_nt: TGTGCCAGCAGTTCCGGGACCGCCGAAGCTTTCTTT; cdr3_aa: CASSSGTAEAFF
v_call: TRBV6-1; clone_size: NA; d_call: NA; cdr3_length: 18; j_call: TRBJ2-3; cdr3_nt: TGTGCCAGCACCGCTGCCGGGCCTAGGGGGCGGGACCAAGAGACCCAGTATTTT; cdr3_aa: CASTAAGPRGRDQETQYF
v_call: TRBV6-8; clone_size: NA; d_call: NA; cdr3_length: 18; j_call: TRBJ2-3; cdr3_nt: TGTGCGGGCACCTCTGCGGGGACTGGGGGGAGGGGGACAGATACCCAGTATTTT; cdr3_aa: CAGTSAGTGGRGTDTQYF
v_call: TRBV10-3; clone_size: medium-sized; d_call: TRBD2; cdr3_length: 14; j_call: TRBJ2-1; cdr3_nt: TGTGCCATCAGTGGAGATTCCGGGACTAGCTCCCAGTTCTTC; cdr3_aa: CAISGDSGTSSQFF
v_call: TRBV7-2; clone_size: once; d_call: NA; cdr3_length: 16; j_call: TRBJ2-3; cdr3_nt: TGTGCCAGCACGAAGCTGCTGGGGGGGGGGCGAGGTACCCAGTATTTT; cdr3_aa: CASTKLLGGGRGTQYF
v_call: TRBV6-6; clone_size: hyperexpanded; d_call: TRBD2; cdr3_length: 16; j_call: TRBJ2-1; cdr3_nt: TGTGCCAGCAGGTCAGGGACTACACAGAGCTACAATGAGCAGTTCTTC; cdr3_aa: CASRSGTTQSYNEQFF
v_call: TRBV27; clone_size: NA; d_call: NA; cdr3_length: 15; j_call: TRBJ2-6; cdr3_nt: TGTGCCAGCAGTTTCTACAGCCCTGGGGCCAACGTGCTGTCCTTC; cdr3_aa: CASSFYSPGANVLSF
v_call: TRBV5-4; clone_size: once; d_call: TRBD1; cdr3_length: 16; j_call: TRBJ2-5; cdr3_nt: TGTGCCAGCAGCTTGGGGGTGACAGGGTGGGAAGAGACCCAGTACTTC; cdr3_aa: CASSLGVTGWEETQYF
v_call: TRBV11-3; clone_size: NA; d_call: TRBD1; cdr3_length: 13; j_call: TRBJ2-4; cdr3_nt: TGTGCCAGCAGCCCGGGACAGGAGGACACCCAGTACTTC; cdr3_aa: CASSPGQEDTQYF
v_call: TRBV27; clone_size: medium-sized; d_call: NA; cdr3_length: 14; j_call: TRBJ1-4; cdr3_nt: TGTGCCAGCAGCTCCGGGGTCACTAATGAAAAACTGTTTTTT; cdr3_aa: CASSSGVTNEKLFF
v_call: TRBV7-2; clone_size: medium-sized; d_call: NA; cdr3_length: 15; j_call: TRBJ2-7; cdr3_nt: TGTGCCAGCAGCTTAGTAGAACAGGGTATCTACGAGCAGTACTTC; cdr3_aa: CASSLVEQGIYEQYF
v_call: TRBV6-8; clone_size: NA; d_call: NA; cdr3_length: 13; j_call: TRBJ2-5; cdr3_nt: TGTGCCAGCGGGGACCGAGACCTGGATACCCAGTACTTC; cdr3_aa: CASGDRDLDTQYF
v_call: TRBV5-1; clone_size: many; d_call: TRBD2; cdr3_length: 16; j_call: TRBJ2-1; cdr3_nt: TGCGCCAGCAGCCTCCTCAGCGGGAGGGGGGGGAATGAGCAGTTCTTC; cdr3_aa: CASSLLSGRGGNEQFF
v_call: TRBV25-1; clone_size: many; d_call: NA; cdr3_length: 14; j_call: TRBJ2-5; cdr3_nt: TGTGCCAGCAGTGATTTTTCTGAGTCTTCGACCCAGTACTTC; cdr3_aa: CASSDFSESSTQYF
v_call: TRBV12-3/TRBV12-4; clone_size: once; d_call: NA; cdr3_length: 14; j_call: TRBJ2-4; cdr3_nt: TGCCGCAGCATGGGGCTGTCCCCAGGGAATACGCAGTATTTC; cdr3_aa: CRSMGLSPGNTQYF
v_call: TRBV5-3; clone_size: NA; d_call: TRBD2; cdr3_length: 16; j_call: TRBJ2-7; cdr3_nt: TGTGCCAGAAGCTGGAGACTAGCGGGGAACTCCTACGAGCAGTACTTC; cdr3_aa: CARSWRLAGNSYEQYF
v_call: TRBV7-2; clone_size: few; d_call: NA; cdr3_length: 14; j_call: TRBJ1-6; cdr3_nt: TGTGCCAGCAGCTTGCTCCGGACTCAGGCACCCCTCCACTTT; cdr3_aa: CASSLLRTQAPLHF
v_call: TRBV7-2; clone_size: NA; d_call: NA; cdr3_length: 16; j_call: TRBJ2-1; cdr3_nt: TGTGCCAGCAGCACGGGCGCCTCCACTGGGGCCTACGTGCAGACTTTC; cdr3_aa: CASSTGASTGAYVQTF
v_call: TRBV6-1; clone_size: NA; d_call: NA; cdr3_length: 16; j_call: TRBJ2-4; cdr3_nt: TGTGCCAGCAGTGTCTCGCCGGTGTGTAGCACAGATATGCAGTACTTC; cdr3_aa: CASSVSPVCSTDMQYF
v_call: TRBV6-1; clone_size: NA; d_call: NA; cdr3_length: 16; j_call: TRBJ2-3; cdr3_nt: TGTGCCAGCAGGTCAGGGACTGCAGAGAGCTCAAATGAGCAGTACTTT; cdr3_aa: CASRSGTAESSNEQYF
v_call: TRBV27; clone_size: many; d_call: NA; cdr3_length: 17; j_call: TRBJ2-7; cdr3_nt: TGTGCCAGCAGTCCCTTGACATCCCTTTCGACCGGGATAGAGCAGTACTTC; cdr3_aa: CASSPLTSLSTGIEQYF
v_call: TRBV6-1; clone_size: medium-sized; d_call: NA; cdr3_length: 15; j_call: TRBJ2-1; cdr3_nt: TGTGCCAGCAGTGAATATAGATCAAGCTCCTACGAGCAGTTCTTC; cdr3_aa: CASSEYRSSSYEQFF
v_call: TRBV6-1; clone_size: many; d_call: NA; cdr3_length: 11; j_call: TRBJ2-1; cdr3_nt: TGTGCCAGCATCGAGGCGAATGAGCAGTTCTTC; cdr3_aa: CASIEANEQFF
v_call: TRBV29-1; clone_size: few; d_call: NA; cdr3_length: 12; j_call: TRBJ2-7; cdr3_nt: TGCAGCGTTGAGGGCCTAGCTGCCGAGCAGTACTTC; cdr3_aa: CSVEGLAAEQYF
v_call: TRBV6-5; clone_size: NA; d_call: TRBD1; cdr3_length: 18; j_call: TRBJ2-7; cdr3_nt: TGTGCCAGCAGTTCGACAGCCGATTATGGACAGGGCCACTACGAGCAGTACTTC; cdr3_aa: CASSSTADYGQGHYEQYF
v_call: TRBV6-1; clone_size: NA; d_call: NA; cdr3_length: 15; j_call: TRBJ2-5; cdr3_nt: TGTGCCAGCTCCTATTTTGGGGACGACCCAGAGACCCAGTATTTC; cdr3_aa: CASSYFGDDPETQYF
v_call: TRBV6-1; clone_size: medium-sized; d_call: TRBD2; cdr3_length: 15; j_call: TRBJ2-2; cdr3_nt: TGTGCCAGCAGTGTGACTAGCGGGAACACCGGGGAGCTGTTTTTT; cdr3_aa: CASSVTSGNTGELFF
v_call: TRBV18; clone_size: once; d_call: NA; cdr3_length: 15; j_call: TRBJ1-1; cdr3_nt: TGTGCCAGCTCACAGGGTAGGGAGGGTGGAACTGAAGCTTTCTTT; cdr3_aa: CASSQGREGGTEAFF
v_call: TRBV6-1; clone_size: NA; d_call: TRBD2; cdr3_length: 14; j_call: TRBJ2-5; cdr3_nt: TGTGCCAGCCTCGGCGGACTAGCCCAAGAGATCCAGTACTTC; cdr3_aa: CASLGGLAQEIQYF
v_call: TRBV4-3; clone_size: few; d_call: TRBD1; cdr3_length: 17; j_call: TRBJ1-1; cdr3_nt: TGCGCCAGCAGCCAAGTCAAAAAGGGACCAGGGGGGAGTAAAGCTTTCTTT; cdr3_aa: CASSQVKKGPGGSKAFF
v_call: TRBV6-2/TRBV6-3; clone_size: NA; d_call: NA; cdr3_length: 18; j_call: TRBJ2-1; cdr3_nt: TGTGCCAGCAGTTACCCCCCGGGCCGGGACACCACCAAAAACATTCAGTTCTTC; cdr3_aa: CASSYPPGRDTTKNIQFF
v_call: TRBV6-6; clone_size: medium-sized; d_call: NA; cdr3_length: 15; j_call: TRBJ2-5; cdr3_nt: TGTGCCAGCAGTTACGTCGCGCGTCCCCAAGAGACCCAGTACTTC; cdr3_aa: CASSYVARPQETQYF
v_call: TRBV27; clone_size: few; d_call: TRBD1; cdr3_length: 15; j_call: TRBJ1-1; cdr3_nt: TGTGCCAGCAGTTTAAAAACAGGGGGAAAGACTGAAGCTTTCTTT; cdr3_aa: CASSLKTGGKTEAFF
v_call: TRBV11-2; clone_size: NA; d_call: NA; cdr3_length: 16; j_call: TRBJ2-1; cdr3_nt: TGTGCCAGCAGCACACGACTAGTCAGGGCCTACAATGAGCAGTTCTTC; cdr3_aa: CASSTRLVRAYNEQFF